This T cell receptor beta chain appears in the sequencing data of a study of OX40 agonist ivuxolimab in advanced cancers. Libraries were prepared by immunoSEQ multiplex PCR; TCRdb keeps only in-frame clonotypes and omits some of them. This repertoire shows 55,000 to 70,000 clones, more than 75% found once; its top ten account for approximately 6.1%. The germline V gene encodes CDR1 MNHEY and CDR2 SMNVEV (reference sequence). Trimming removed 2 bases at V and 3 bases at J, with 5 bases between. There are 12 residues in the CDR3. The sequence derives from an adult with an advanced solid tumor such as melanoma, head and neck, liver or kidney cancer. V gene TRBV27 combines with J gene TRBJ2-7; D uncertain. Sequenced material: CD4+ or CD8+ T cells sorted from blood, taken in a trial of the OX40 agonist ivuxolimab. As DNA, the CDR3 is TGTGCCAGCAGTTTAAACCTCTACGAGCAGTACTTC. Translation gives CASSLNLYEQYF.